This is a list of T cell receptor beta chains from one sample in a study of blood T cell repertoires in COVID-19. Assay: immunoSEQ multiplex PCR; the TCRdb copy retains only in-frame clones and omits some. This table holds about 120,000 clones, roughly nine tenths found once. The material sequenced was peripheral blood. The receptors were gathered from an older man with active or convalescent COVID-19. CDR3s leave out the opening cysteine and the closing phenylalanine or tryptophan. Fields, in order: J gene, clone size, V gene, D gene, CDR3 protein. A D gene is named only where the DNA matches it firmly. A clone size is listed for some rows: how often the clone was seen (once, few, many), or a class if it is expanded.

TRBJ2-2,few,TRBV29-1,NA,SVVKTGGELF
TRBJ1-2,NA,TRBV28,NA,ASSLRFGYT
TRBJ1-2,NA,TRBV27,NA,ASSQGGALNYGYT
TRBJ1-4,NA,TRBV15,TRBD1,ATSRETGATNEKLF
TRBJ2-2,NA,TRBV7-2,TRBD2,ASSGRLAGTGELF
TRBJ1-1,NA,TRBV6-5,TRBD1,ASSPQGEYTEAF
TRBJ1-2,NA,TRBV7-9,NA,ASSLASGELSGYT
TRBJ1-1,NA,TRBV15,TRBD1,ATSGLTGTGGLWAEAF
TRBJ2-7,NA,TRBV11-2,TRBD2,ASSWGGVEQY
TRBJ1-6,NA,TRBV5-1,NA,ASRNSRPENSPLH
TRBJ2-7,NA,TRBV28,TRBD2,ASKTGTKLYEQY
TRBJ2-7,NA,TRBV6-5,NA,ASSYSRPGVYEQY
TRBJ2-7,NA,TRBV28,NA,ASSPWEEGSRYEQY
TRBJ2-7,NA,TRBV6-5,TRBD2,ASSSPGLAGSFEQY
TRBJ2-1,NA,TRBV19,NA,ASSMSRGRNEQF